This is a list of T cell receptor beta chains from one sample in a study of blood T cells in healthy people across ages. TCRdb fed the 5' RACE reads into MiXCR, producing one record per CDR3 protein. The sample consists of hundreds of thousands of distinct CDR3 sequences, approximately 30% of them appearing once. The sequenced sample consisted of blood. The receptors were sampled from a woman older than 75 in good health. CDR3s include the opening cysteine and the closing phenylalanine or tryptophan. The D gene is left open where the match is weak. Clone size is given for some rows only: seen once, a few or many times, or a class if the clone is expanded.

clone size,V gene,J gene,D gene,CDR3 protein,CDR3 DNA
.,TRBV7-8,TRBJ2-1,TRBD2,CASSMTSPEGNEQFF,TGTGCCAGCAGCATGACTAGCCCTGAAGGGAATGAGCAGTTCTTC
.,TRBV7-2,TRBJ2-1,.,CASSRRAGVYEQFF,TGTGCCAGCAGCCGACGGGCAGGGGTCTATGAGCAGTTCTTC
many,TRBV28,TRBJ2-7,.,CASRLTGPDAYEQYF,TGTGCCAGCAGGCTTACAGGGCCCGATGCCTACGAGCAGTACTTC
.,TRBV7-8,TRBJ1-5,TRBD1,CASSFSDRGNQPQHF,TGTGCCAGCAGCTTCTCGGACAGGGGCAATCAGCCCCAGCATTTT
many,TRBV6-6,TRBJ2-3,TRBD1,CASSPQGAESDTQYF,TGTGCCAGCAGTCCACAGGGGGCGGAATCAGATACGCAGTATTTT
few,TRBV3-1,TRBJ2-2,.,CASSQVARTGELFF,TGTGCCAGCAGCCAAGTGGCGCGCACCGGGGAGCTGTTTTTT
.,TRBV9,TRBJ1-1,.,CASSFSQGFTEAFF,TGTGCCAGCAGCTTTTCTCAGGGGTTCACTGAAGCTTTCTTT
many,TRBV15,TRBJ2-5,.,CATSRGLGGGEETQYF,TGTGCCACCAGCAGAGGACTAGGGGGAGGGGAAGAGACCCAGTACTTC
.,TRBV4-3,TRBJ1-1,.,CASSQRAASGTEAFF,TGCGCCAGCAGCCAACGGGCAGCCTCGGGCACTGAAGCTTTCTTT
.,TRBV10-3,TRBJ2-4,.,CAISGDVAKNIQYF,TGTGCCATCAGTGGGGACGTGGCCAAAAACATTCAGTACTTC
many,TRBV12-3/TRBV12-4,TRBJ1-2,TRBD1,CASSPEGTGYYGYTF,TGTGCCAGCAGCCCAGAAGGGACAGGGTACTATGGCTACACCTTC